This is a list of T cell receptor beta chains from one sample in a study of CD8 T cells in Susac syndrome. TCRdb reanalysed the immunoSEQ multiplex PCR reads using MiXCR and keeps one entry per CDR3 protein. The sample includes about 130,000 distinct CDR3 sequences, just over 90% of them seen just once. The specimen was CD8+ T cells from PBMCs. These receptors originate from a human donor with multiple sclerosis. Each CDR3 is given with its conserved first and last residue. The D gene is left open where the match is weak. Size values are once, few and many counts, or a class for expanded clones, and some rows have none.

abundance: .
v_gene: TRBV7-8
j_gene: TRBJ2-1
d_gene: .
CDR3nt: TGTGCCAGCAGCTTAGCGCAGATAAGCAATGAGCAGTTCTTC
CDR3aa: CASSLAQISNEQFF

abundance: .
v_gene: TRBV30
j_gene: TRBJ2-7
d_gene: TRBD1
CDR3nt: TGTGCCTGTCGGGGACAGTCCTACGAGCAGTACTTC
CDR3aa: CACRGQSYEQYF

abundance: .
v_gene: TRBV12-5
j_gene: TRBJ2-4
d_gene: .
CDR3nt: TGTGCTAGTGGTTTCACAAAGGGAGAAAACATTCAGTACTTC
CDR3aa: CASGFTKGENIQYF

abundance: .
v_gene: TRBV28
j_gene: TRBJ2-7
d_gene: .
CDR3nt: TGTGCCAGCAGTTTACCCGACAGAAGCTCCTACGAGCAGTACTTC
CDR3aa: CASSLPDRSSYEQYF

abundance: .
v_gene: TRBV9
j_gene: TRBJ1-2
d_gene: .
CDR3nt: TGTGCCAGCAGCGGGCCGGGACCCAGCTACACCTTC
CDR3aa: CASSGPGPSYTF

abundance: .
v_gene: TRBV29-1
j_gene: TRBJ1-1
d_gene: TRBD1
CDR3nt: TGCAGCGTTGAGGGTGTGACAGGGATCCACACTGAAGCTTTCTTT
CDR3aa: CSVEGVTGIHTEAFF

abundance: .
v_gene: TRBV30
j_gene: TRBJ2-7
d_gene: .
CDR3nt: TGTGCCTGGGGCTCCTACGAGCAGTACTTC
CDR3aa: CAWGSYEQYF

abundance: .
v_gene: TRBV9
j_gene: TRBJ1-1
d_gene: .
CDR3nt: TGTGCCAGCAGCGAAGACAGATTGAACACTGAAGCTTTCTTT
CDR3aa: CASSEDRLNTEAFF

abundance: .
v_gene: TRBV20-1
j_gene: TRBJ2-4
d_gene: TRBD2
CDR3nt: TGCAGTGCCTTCTCCGGGGGGTTAATAGCCAAAAACATTCAGTACTTC
CDR3aa: CSAFSGGLIAKNIQYF

abundance: once
v_gene: TRBV7-9
j_gene: TRBJ2-3
d_gene: .
CDR3nt: TGTGCCAGCAGCTCGGGTTTTGGGCGAAGCACAGATACGCAGTATTTT
CDR3aa: CASSSGFGRSTDTQYF

abundance: .
v_gene: TRBV5-1
j_gene: TRBJ2-5
d_gene: .
CDR3nt: TGCGCCTCCCAGGGGGGGGGACAAGAGACCCAGTACTTC
CDR3aa: CASQGGGQETQYF

abundance: .
v_gene: TRBV3-1
j_gene: TRBJ1-1
d_gene: .
CDR3nt: TGTGCCAGCAGCCAATTCGAACGCAGGAGAATCACTGAAGCTTTCTTT
CDR3aa: CASSQFERRRITEAFF

abundance: .
v_gene: TRBV20-1
j_gene: TRBJ1-1
d_gene: TRBD1
CDR3nt: TGCAGTGCTAGAGATCCGACAGGGGGTACTGAAGCTTTCTTT
CDR3aa: CSARDPTGGTEAFF

abundance: once
v_gene: TRBV9
j_gene: TRBJ2-1
d_gene: TRBD2
CDR3nt: TGTGCCAGCAGCGCCCGTAGTAGCGGGAGAAGAGATGAGCAGTTCTTC
CDR3aa: CASSARSSGRRDEQFF

abundance: .
v_gene: TRBV4-1
j_gene: TRBJ1-2
d_gene: TRBD1
CDR3nt: TGCGCCAGCAGCCAAGGGCGACAGGGGGCGTCTTCTGGCTACACCTTC
CDR3aa: CASSQGRQGASSGYTF

abundance: .
v_gene: TRBV6-1
j_gene: TRBJ2-1
d_gene: TRBD2
CDR3nt: TGTGCCAGCAAGCTCCTAGCGGGAGCCCGTTCGCGCTACAATGAGCAGTTCTTC
CDR3aa: CASKLLAGARSRYNEQFF

abundance: .
v_gene: TRBV2
j_gene: TRBJ1-2
d_gene: .
CDR3nt: TGTGCCAGCAGCGCGCGGGACCCTACCTTTGGCTACACCTTC
CDR3aa: CASSARDPTFGYTF

abundance: .
v_gene: TRBV5-4
j_gene: TRBJ1-2
d_gene: .
CDR3nt: TGTGCCAGCAGCTTCAGGGAGGTCTATGGCTACACCTTC
CDR3aa: CASSFREVYGYTF

abundance: .
v_gene: TRBV6-1
j_gene: TRBJ2-5
d_gene: .
CDR3nt: TGTGCCAGCAGTGGGGAGGGGGCAGGGGAGACCCAGTACTTC
CDR3aa: CASSGEGAGETQYF

abundance: few
v_gene: TRBV7-9
j_gene: TRBJ2-5
d_gene: .
CDR3nt: TGTGCCAGCAGCTTAGTTGAGTGGAGGCAGCCGGAGACCCAGTACTTC
CDR3aa: CASSLVEWRQPETQYF

abundance: .
v_gene: TRBV6-5
j_gene: TRBJ1-1
d_gene: .
CDR3nt: TGTGCCAGCAGTTACGAGGGTCTGGGCACTGAAGCTTTCTTT
CDR3aa: CASSYEGLGTEAFF

abundance: .
v_gene: TRBV6-5
j_gene: TRBJ1-3
d_gene: .
CDR3nt: TGTGCCAGCAGTTACTCAGGGCCTGGAAACACCATATATTTT
CDR3aa: CASSYSGPGNTIYF

abundance: .
v_gene: TRBV4-1
j_gene: TRBJ2-2
d_gene: .
CDR3nt: TGCGCCAGCAGCCTCCTAACCGGGACGGACAACACCGGGGAGCTGTTTTTT
CDR3aa: CASSLLTGTDNTGELFF

abundance: .
v_gene: TRBV12-3/TRBV12-4
j_gene: TRBJ2-3
d_gene: TRBD1
CDR3nt: TGTGCCAGCAGTCCCGGGACAGACACAGATACGCAGTATTTT
CDR3aa: CASSPGTDTDTQYF

abundance: .
v_gene: TRBV12-3/TRBV12-4
j_gene: TRBJ1-2
d_gene: .
CDR3nt: TGTGCCAGCAGTTGGGGGGGCCGGAACTATGGCTACACCTTC
CDR3aa: CASSWGGRNYGYTF

abundance: .
v_gene: TRBV2
j_gene: TRBJ1-4
d_gene: .
CDR3nt: TGTGCCAGCAGAGGGACGGCAACTAATGAAAAACTGTTTTTT
CDR3aa: CASRGTATNEKLFF

abundance: once
v_gene: TRBV4-2
j_gene: TRBJ2-4
d_gene: .
CDR3nt: TGTGCCAGCAGCCAAGAGCGGGCGGGCCCTCAGTACTTC
CDR3aa: CASSQERAGPQYF

abundance: .
v_gene: TRBV7-9
j_gene: TRBJ2-4
d_gene: TRBD2
CDR3nt: TGTGCCAGCAGCTTATCTAGCGGGGGGCCCCCCAAAAACATTCAGTACTTC
CDR3aa: CASSLSSGGPPKNIQYF

abundance: .
v_gene: TRBV5-1
j_gene: TRBJ2-5
d_gene: .
CDR3nt: TGCGCCAGCAGCTCCGACAACCAAGAGACCCAGTACTTC
CDR3aa: CASSSDNQETQYF

abundance: .
v_gene: TRBV15
j_gene: TRBJ2-1
d_gene: .
CDR3nt: TGTGCCACCAGCAGTGGGCCTTCAGGTGATGAGCAGTTCTTC
CDR3aa: CATSSGPSGDEQFF

abundance: once
v_gene: TRBV2
j_gene: TRBJ2-3
d_gene: TRBD2
CDR3nt: TGTGCCAGGCCGGGAGGCGGAATTAGCACAGATACGCAGTATTTT
CDR3aa: CARPGGGISTDTQYF

abundance: .
v_gene: TRBV20-1
j_gene: TRBJ1-1
d_gene: TRBD1
CDR3nt: TGCAGTGCTAGAGGGGGACAGGGTTCCTTGAACACTGAAGCTTTCTTT
CDR3aa: CSARGGQGSLNTEAFF

abundance: .
v_gene: TRBV5-1
j_gene: TRBJ1-2
d_gene: .
CDR3nt: TGCGCCAGCAGCTTTCGACGTCCTTACGCTGACTATGGCTACACCTTC
CDR3aa: CASSFRRPYADYGYTF

abundance: .
v_gene: TRBV5-8
j_gene: TRBJ1-2
d_gene: TRBD1
CDR3nt: TGTGCCAGCAGCACAAACCCTGGGACAGTTGGGGCCGTCTATGGCTACACCTTC
CDR3aa: CASSTNPGTVGAVYGYTF

abundance: .
v_gene: TRBV7-6
j_gene: TRBJ2-7
d_gene: .
CDR3nt: TGTGCCAGCAGCTTAGGACAGTGGAGCTCCTACGAGCAGTACTTC
CDR3aa: CASSLGQWSSYEQYF

abundance: .
v_gene: TRBV7-9
j_gene: TRBJ2-3
d_gene: TRBD2
CDR3nt: TGTGCCAGCAGCTCCCAAGTGGGTAGCGGGAGGACAGATACGCAGTATTTT
CDR3aa: CASSSQVGSGRTDTQYF

abundance: .
v_gene: TRBV4-1
j_gene: TRBJ1-3
d_gene: .
CDR3nt: TGCGCCAGCAGCCACCCGCCGGAAAGCTCTGGAAACACCATATATTTT
CDR3aa: CASSHPPESSGNTIYF

abundance: .
v_gene: TRBV28
j_gene: TRBJ1-1
d_gene: .
CDR3nt: TGTGCCAGCAGTCTGGGACGGTCGAACACTGAAGCTTTCTTT
CDR3aa: CASSLGRSNTEAFF

abundance: .
v_gene: TRBV5-1
j_gene: TRBJ1-4
d_gene: TRBD1
CDR3nt: TGCGCCAGCAGCTGGGGCCGGGACAGCGCAACTAATGAAAAACTGTTTTTT
CDR3aa: CASSWGRDSATNEKLFF

abundance: .
v_gene: TRBV5-4
j_gene: TRBJ2-3
d_gene: TRBD2
CDR3nt: TGTGCCAGCAGCTCCGAATACCGGGACTATGAGACAGATACGCAGTATTTT
CDR3aa: CASSSEYRDYETDTQYF

abundance: .
v_gene: TRBV27
j_gene: TRBJ2-7
d_gene: TRBD1
CDR3nt: TGTGCCAGCAGAACAGGGGTCTACGAGCAGTACTTC
CDR3aa: CASRTGVYEQYF

abundance: .
v_gene: TRBV7-8
j_gene: TRBJ2-7
d_gene: TRBD1
CDR3nt: TGTGCCAGCAGCGGGACAGGGGAGTGGTTTTACGAGCAGTACTTC
CDR3aa: CASSGTGEWFYEQYF

abundance: .
v_gene: TRBV4-1
j_gene: TRBJ1-1
d_gene: TRBD1
CDR3nt: TGCGCCAGCAGCCAAGGGGACAGGGGGACTGAAGCTTTCTTT
CDR3aa: CASSQGDRGTEAFF

abundance: .
v_gene: TRBV6-5
j_gene: TRBJ2-5
d_gene: TRBD1
CDR3nt: TGTGCCAGCAGTAATACAGGGGGCGCGGGGGAGACCCAGTACTTC
CDR3aa: CASSNTGGAGETQYF

abundance: .
v_gene: TRBV18
j_gene: TRBJ2-7
d_gene: TRBD1
CDR3nt: TGTGCCAGCTCACGGCCGGGACAGACCTCCTACGAGCAGTACTTC
CDR3aa: CASSRPGQTSYEQYF

abundance: .
v_gene: TRBV6-5
j_gene: TRBJ1-2
d_gene: .
CDR3nt: TGTGCCAGCAGCATGGAGGGACTAAACTATGGCTACACCTTC
CDR3aa: CASSMEGLNYGYTF

abundance: .
v_gene: TRBV7-2
j_gene: TRBJ1-1
d_gene: .
CDR3nt: TGTGCCAGCAGCCCTACATGGGACACTGAAGCTTTCTTT
CDR3aa: CASSPTWDTEAFF

abundance: .
v_gene: TRBV7-3
j_gene: TRBJ2-3
d_gene: .
CDR3nt: TGTGCCAGCAGCTTAGTAGTAGCGCCAGATACGCAGTATTTT
CDR3aa: CASSLVVAPDTQYF

abundance: few
v_gene: TRBV4-1
j_gene: TRBJ1-5
d_gene: .
CDR3nt: TGCGCCAGCAGCCAAGTTGGGAGGACTGGGAGCAATCAGCCCCAGCATTTT
CDR3aa: CASSQVGRTGSNQPQHF

abundance: .
v_gene: TRBV11-2
j_gene: TRBJ2-6
d_gene: TRBD2
CDR3nt: TGTGCCAGCATTGGCGGGGGGCCGATCTCTCGGGCCAACGTCCTGACTTTC
CDR3aa: CASIGGGPISRANVLTF

abundance: few
v_gene: TRBV6-2/TRBV6-3
j_gene: TRBJ2-7
d_gene: .
CDR3nt: TGTGCCAGCAGTTACTCGTCAGGGGCGGGCTACGAGCAGTACTTC
CDR3aa: CASSYSSGAGYEQYF

abundance: once
v_gene: TRBV5-6
j_gene: TRBJ1-3
d_gene: .
CDR3nt: TGTGCCAGCAGCTTGGGTGGTAACTCTGGAAACACCATATATTTT
CDR3aa: CASSLGGNSGNTIYF

abundance: .
v_gene: TRBV7-3
j_gene: TRBJ1-1
d_gene: .
CDR3nt: TGTGCCAGCAGCCACGGCGACACTGAAGCTTTCTTT
CDR3aa: CASSHGDTEAFF

abundance: .
v_gene: TRBV20-1
j_gene: TRBJ2-3
d_gene: TRBD2
CDR3nt: TGCAGTGCTAGAACTAGCGGGAGGGACGGCACAGATACGCAGTATTTT
CDR3aa: CSARTSGRDGTDTQYF

abundance: .
v_gene: TRBV30
j_gene: TRBJ2-7
d_gene: TRBD1
CDR3nt: TGTGCCTGGAGTAAGGGGACAGGGCCCTACGAGCAGTACTTC
CDR3aa: CAWSKGTGPYEQYF

abundance: .
v_gene: TRBV6-1
j_gene: TRBJ2-5
d_gene: .
CDR3nt: TGTGCCAGCTCGAGGGTGTTAGGACGGGAGACCCAGTACTTC
CDR3aa: CASSRVLGRETQYF

abundance: .
v_gene: TRBV4-1
j_gene: TRBJ2-5
d_gene: .
CDR3nt: TGCGCCAGCAGCAACCGGTTACTGCGGGGATTTGAGGAGACCCAGTACTTC
CDR3aa: CASSNRLLRGFEETQYF

abundance: .
v_gene: TRBV28
j_gene: TRBJ1-1
d_gene: TRBD1
CDR3nt: TGTGCCAGCGGGACATTCAGGGGGCGTGGAACTGAAGCTTTCTTT
CDR3aa: CASGTFRGRGTEAFF

abundance: .
v_gene: TRBV27
j_gene: TRBJ2-1
d_gene: .
CDR3nt: .
CDR3aa: CASSSSAGNEQFF

abundance: .
v_gene: TRBV9
j_gene: TRBJ1-5
d_gene: .
CDR3nt: TGTGCCAGCAGCGGGCAGATCTCCAGTCTTAGAAGGAATCAGCCCCAGCATTTT
CDR3aa: CASSGQISSLRRNQPQHF